These T cell receptor beta chains were read from a single sample in a study of human T cells and chemical hapten exposure. TCRdb fed the RACE reads into MiXCR, producing one record per CDR3 protein. In the table there are around 130,000 distinct CDR3 sequences, around 11% of which are singletons. The sample was whole blood, taken in connection with sensitization to the hapten diphenylcyclopropenone (DPC). These receptors were collected from a woman between 50 and 59 years old with alopecia areata. Some clones in this sample may be carry-over from other donors' samples. CDR3s include the opening cysteine and the closing phenylalanine or tryptophan. The D gene is left open where the match is weak. The size of a clone is reported for some rows only, either as once, few or many, or as a class for expanded clones.

v_call: TRBV4-2
d_call: -
j_call: TRBJ1-5
clone_size: -
cdr3_nt: TGTGCCAGCAGCCAAGAAGGTGGGGGTCAGCCCCAGCATTTT
cdr3_aa: CASSQEGGGQPQHF

v_call: TRBV29-1
d_call: -
j_call: TRBJ2-4
clone_size: few
cdr3_nt: TGCAGCGTGGGAACCGCGGCCAAAAACATTCAGTACTTC
cdr3_aa: CSVGTAAKNIQYF

v_call: TRBV12-3/TRBV12-4
d_call: TRBD1
j_call: TRBJ2-2
clone_size: few
cdr3_nt: TGTGCCAGCAGTGGGGACAGGGGCGATGGGGAGCTGTTTTTT
cdr3_aa: CASSGDRGDGELFF

v_call: TRBV7-9
d_call: -
j_call: TRBJ1-6
clone_size: few
cdr3_nt: TGTGCCAGCAGCCCCCATGAAGGGAATTCACCCCTCCACTTT
cdr3_aa: CASSPHEGNSPLHF

v_call: TRBV29-1
d_call: TRBD2
j_call: TRBJ2-3
clone_size: -
cdr3_nt: TGCAGCGTTGTGGAAGGGAGCGGGGGGTCCGCAGATACGCAGTATTTT
cdr3_aa: CSVVEGSGGSADTQYF

v_call: TRBV6-2/TRBV6-3
d_call: -
j_call: TRBJ2-1
clone_size: many
cdr3_nt: TGTGCCAGCAGTTACTCAGGGGGAGGGACCCACAATGAGCAGTTCTTC
cdr3_aa: CASSYSGGGTHNEQFF

v_call: TRBV7-3
d_call: -
j_call: TRBJ2-7
clone_size: many
cdr3_nt: TGTGCCAGCAGCTTAAGTGGCGGGGCGCCCTACGAGCAGTACTTC
cdr3_aa: CASSLSGGAPYEQYF

v_call: TRBV20-1
d_call: TRBD2
j_call: TRBJ2-7
clone_size: many
cdr3_nt: TGCAGTGCTTCTAGCGGGAGGTTATCCTACGAGCAGTACTTC
cdr3_aa: CSASSGRLSYEQYF

v_call: TRBV29-1
d_call: -
j_call: TRBJ1-1
clone_size: few
cdr3_nt: TGCAGCGCACGCCCCCCGACAGGGAACACTGAAGCTTTCTTT
cdr3_aa: CSARPPTGNTEAFF

v_call: TRBV6-2/TRBV6-3
d_call: -
j_call: TRBJ1-5
clone_size: -
cdr3_nt: TGTGCCAGCAGTTACGCCGGAGATCAGCCCCAGCATTTT
cdr3_aa: CASSYAGDQPQHF